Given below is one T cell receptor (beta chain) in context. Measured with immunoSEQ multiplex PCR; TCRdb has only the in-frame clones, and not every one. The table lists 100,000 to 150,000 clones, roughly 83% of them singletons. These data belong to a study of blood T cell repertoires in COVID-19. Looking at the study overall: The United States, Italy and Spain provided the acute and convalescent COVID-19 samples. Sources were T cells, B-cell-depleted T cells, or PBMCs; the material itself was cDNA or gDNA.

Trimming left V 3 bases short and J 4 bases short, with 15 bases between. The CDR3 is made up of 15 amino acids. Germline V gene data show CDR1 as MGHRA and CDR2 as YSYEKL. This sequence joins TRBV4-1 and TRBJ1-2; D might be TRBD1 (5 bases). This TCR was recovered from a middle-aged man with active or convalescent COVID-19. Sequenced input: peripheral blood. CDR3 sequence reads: CASSQEGRGIYGYTF. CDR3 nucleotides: TGCGCCAGCAGCCAGGAGGGACGGGGAATCTATGGCTACACCTTC.